The next 19 T cell receptor beta chains were all read from a single sample in a study of blood T cell repertoires in COVID-19. Using immunoSEQ multiplex PCR, the repertoire was profiled, and TCRdb retains in-frame clones only, with some absent. The profile shows roughly 250,000 clones, roughly 86% of them singletons. Source material: PBMCs or T cells enriched from blood (not recorded which). These receptors were taken from a woman in her forties or fifties who had recovered from COVID-19.

The CDR3, as DNA: TGTGCCAGCAGTCTCGACAGTAGAGCTTTCTTT. The encoded protein is CASSLDSRAFF. The chain couples TRBV28 to TRBJ1-1; tentative D call: TRBD1 (5 bases). Germline V CDR1 and CDR2: MDHEN, SYDVKM. Trimming cost V 5 bases and J 10 bases, with 11 bases left between them. The CDR3 totals 11 residues.

Note on this clone: Sequence at one end of the junction differs from germline and may be a read error. The J gene is TRBJ2-1, the V gene TRBV7-7; 7 bases are a match to TRBD1. In germline, CDR1 is SSHAT, CDR2 FNYEAQ (reference sequence). The CDR3 covers 17 residues. The DNA of the CDR3 is TGTGCTAGCAGCTTAGTCTTCTCGGGACAGCAGTACAATGAGCAGTTCTTC. Translation: CASSLVFSGQQYNEQFF.

This sequence joins TRBV19 and TRBJ1-2; 8 positions agree with TRBD1. CDR1 and CDR2 from the germline V gene are LNHDA and SQIVND (reference sequence). This CDR3 spans 14 amino acids. V was pared by 4 bases and J by 5 bases, with 6 bases of the junction left unmatched. The CDR3 bases are TGTGCCAGTAGTACATCACAGGGGGGATATGGCTACACCTTC. It codes for CASSTSQGGYGYTF.

The chain joins TRBV2 to TRBJ1-4; 7 bases match TRBD1. Per the germline V gene, CDR1 is SNHLY and CDR2 is FYNNEI. V lost 8 bases and J lost 7; bases outside the gene matches: 7. This CDR3 region has 13 residues. The CDR3 here is CASRDSMGEKLFF. Written as DNA, the CDR3 is TGTGCCAGCCGGGACAGCATGGGTGAAAAACTGTTTTTT.

This chain links TRBV7-6 with TRBJ1-3; D is ambiguous. With 5 bases removed from V and 0 bases from J, the gap between germline ends came to 17 bases. This CDR3 is built from 17 residues. Germline CDR1 and CDR2: SGHVS and FNYEAQ. CDR3 residues: CASSPVVPPSSGNTIYF. The CDR3 coding sequence is TGTGCCAGCAGCCCCGTGGTCCCCCCGAGCTCTGGAAACACCATATATTTT.

This clone was seen only once. The chain couples TRBV5-4 to TRBJ1-2; D is possibly TRBD1 (6 bases). V lost 4 bases and J 0 bases, leaving 10 bases between the germline ends. The CDR3 consists of 14 residues. The germline V gene has CDR1 SGHNT and CDR2 YYREEE (reference sequence). The CDR3 protein is CASSGTGSNYGYTF. CDR3 DNA sequence: TGTGCCAGCAGCGGAACAGGGTCTAACTATGGCTACACCTTC.

The chain's CDR3 is CASSLYGIDTGELFF. The CDR3 bases are TGCGCCAGCAGCTTGTACGGGATCGACACCGGGGAGCTGTTTTTT. The rearrangement joins TRBV5-1 to TRBJ2-2; D may be TRBD2 (5 bases). The length of the CDR3 is 15 residues. The germline V gene has CDR1 SGHRS and CDR2 YFSETQ. Trimming left V 1 base short and J 3 bases short, with 10 bases between.

V usage is TRBV24-1 and J usage is TRBJ2-5, with a possible D match to TRBD1 (6 bases). Germline lookup yields CDR1 KGHDR and CDR2 SFDVKD. The CDR3 is made up of 13 amino acids. V was pared by 4 bases and J by 10 bases, with 15 bases between. The CDR3 sequence is CATSDGSGAVQYF. CDR3 bases: TGTGCCACCAGTGACGGCTCAGGGGCTGTCCAGTACTTC.

This clone was detected a few times. The chain is built from TRBV6-5 and TRBJ1-4; no definite D call. The V and J ends lost 6 bases and 7 bases respectively, with 15 bases between them. The CDR3 sequence is 14 residues long. Germline CDR1 reads MNHEY; CDR2 reads SVGAGI. The CDR3 DNA is TGTGCCAGCAGGAGGGAACCCGGTAGTGAAAAACTGTTTTTT. Amino acids: CASRREPGSEKLFF.

V and J are TRBV5-4 and TRBJ2-3; TRBD2 aligns across 10 bases. Per germline, CDR1 SGHNT and CDR2 YYREEE (reference sequence). The CDR3 is made up of 15 amino acids. Trimming removed 3 bases from V and 3 bases from J; junction bases left unmatched: 4. CDR3 residues: CASSSSGSETDTQYF. The CDR3, as DNA: TGTGCCAGCAGCTCTAGCGGGAGTGAGACAGATACGCAGTATTTT.

The chain links TRBV12-5 to TRBJ2-6; D not resolved. CDR3 length equals 13 residues. Germline loops: CDR1 LGHNT, CDR2 FRNRAP. V gave up 5 bases and J gave up 2 bases, with 4 bases separating them. The CDR3 region is CASGLAGANVLTF. For the CDR3, the DNA is TGTGCTAGTGGTCTCGCTGGGGCCAACGTCCTGACTTTC.

The chain combines TRBV11-3 with TRBJ2-2; the D gene is possibly TRBD1 (5 bases). Trimming stripped 3 bases from V and 1 base from J, with 9 bases between. The CDR3 has 15 amino acids. CDR1 and CDR2 (germline): SGHNT, YENEEA. CDR3 bases: TGTGCCAGCAGCTTTTCAGGGAAGAACACCGGGGAGCTGTTTTTT. This gives the protein CASSFSGKNTGELFF.

The chain combines TRBV9 with TRBJ1-1; 10 bases line up with TRBD1. Germline trimming cut 0 bases from V and 4 bases from J; bases unmatched to any gene: 6. CDR3 size: 16 residues. The germline V gene encodes CDR1 SGDLS and CDR2 YYNGEE. The CDR3 loop is CASSVGPRQGATEAFF. The CDR3 DNA sequence: TGTGCCAGCAGCGTAGGCCCCCGACAGGGGGCCACTGAAGCTTTCTTT.

DNA for the CDR3: TGTGCCTGGAGTCTCTCCGAAGGGGGAGGGCCGGTCGGGGAGCTGTTTTTT. Translation: CAWSLSEGGGPVGELFF. The genes are TRBV30 and TRBJ2-2; D is perhaps TRBD2 (7 bases). V shed 2 bases and J shed 7 bases, with 23 bases lying between them. Looked up from germline, CDR1 is GTSNPN and CDR2 is SVGIG (reference sequence). This CDR3 is 17 amino acids long.

The chain links TRBV28 to TRBJ1-2; 10 bases match TRBD1. Germline CDR1 and CDR2: MDHEN and SYDVKM. Trimming cost V 8 bases and J 4 bases; bases outside gene matches: 10. CDR3 length: 15 residues. The CDR3 loop is CASSNDRGLTYGYTF. The DNA of the CDR3 is TGTGCCAGCTCCAACGACAGGGGGCTTACCTATGGCTACACCTTC.

The genes are TRBV7-9 and TRBJ2-1, with 7 bases matching TRBD1. The V gene end was trimmed by 5 bases and the J gene end by 6 bases; junction bases not matched to a gene: 16. Germline assignment: CDR1 SEHNR and CDR2 FQNEAQ (reference sequence). The CDR3 length is 17 residues. CDR3 residues: CASSPWTGTRGGNEQFF. DNA of the CDR3: TGTGCCAGCAGCCCTTGGACAGGAACTAGGGGCGGCAATGAGCAGTTCTTC. The full variable domain, with the rest looked up from reference TRBV7-9 and TRBJ2-1, is DTGVSQNPRHKITKRGQNVTFRCDPISEHNRLYWYRQTLGQGPEFLTYFQNEAQLEKSRLLSDRFSAERPKGSFSTLEIQRTEQGDSAMYLCASSPWTGTRGGNEQFFGPGTRLTVL.

CDR3: CASSALDRTFNEQFF. For the CDR3, the DNA is TGTGCCAGCAGCGCCCTAGACCGAACCTTCAATGAGCAGTTCTTC. This rearrangement joins TRBV14 to TRBJ2-1; D not certain. CDR3 size: 15 residues. CDR1 and CDR2 from the germline V gene are SGHDN and FVKESK. V lost 5 bases to trimming and J lost 6 bases, with 17 bases between them.

This chain joins TRBV5-6 and TRBJ2-1; 11 bases match TRBD2. The CDR3 sequence is 15 residues long. V shed 4 bases and J 5 bases; nucleotides not matched to a gene: 5. Germline values: CDR1 SGHDT, CDR2 YYEEEE. The CDR3 region has the DNA TGTGCCAGCAGCCCACTAGCGGGAGCTCACAATGAGCAGTTCTTC. Translation: CASSPLAGAHNEQFF.

CDR3 region: CASSQGQGTGYTF. DNA for the CDR3: TGTGCCAGCTCGCAGGGACAGGGGACTGGCTACACCTTC. V is TRBV18 and J is TRBJ1-2, with 10 bases fitting TRBD1. CDR3 size: 13 residues. Germline trimming cut 6 bases from V and 7 bases from J; bases unmatched to any gene: 5. Germline V gene sequence: CDR1 KGHSH, CDR2 LQKENI.